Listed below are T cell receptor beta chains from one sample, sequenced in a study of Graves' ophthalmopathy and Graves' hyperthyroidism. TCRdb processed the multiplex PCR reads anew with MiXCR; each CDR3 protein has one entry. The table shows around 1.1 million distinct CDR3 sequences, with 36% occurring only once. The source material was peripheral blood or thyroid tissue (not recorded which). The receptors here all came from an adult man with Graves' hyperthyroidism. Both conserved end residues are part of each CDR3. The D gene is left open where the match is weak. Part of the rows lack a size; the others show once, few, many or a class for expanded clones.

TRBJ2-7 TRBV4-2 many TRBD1 CASSQADRDAYEQYF TGTGCCAGCAGCCAAGCCGACAGGGACGCCTACGAGCAGTACTTC
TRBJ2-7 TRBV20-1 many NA CSAQDRQTYEQYF TGCAGTGCTCAAGACAGGCAAACCTACGAGCAGTACTTC
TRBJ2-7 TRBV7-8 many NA CASSWAYEQYF TGTGCCAGCAGCTGGGCCTACGAGCAGTACTTC
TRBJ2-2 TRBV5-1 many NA CASSLIRSGDGELFF TGCGCCAGCAGCTTGATTCGGTCAGGGGACGGGGAGCTGTTTTTT
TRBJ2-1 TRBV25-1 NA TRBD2 CASGRVYNEQFF TGTGCCAGCGGGAGGGTCTACAATGAGCAGTTCTTC
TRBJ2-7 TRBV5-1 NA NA CASSRTRGRSDEQYF TGTGCCAGCAGCCGCACCCGGGGGCGCTCCGACGAGCAGTACTTC
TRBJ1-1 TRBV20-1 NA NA CSAKVAGGREAFF TGCAGTGCTAAGGTTGCCGGGGGGCGGGAAGCTTTCTTT
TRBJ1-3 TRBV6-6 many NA CASSLATGRSGNTIYF TGTGCCAGCAGTCTAGCGACAGGACGCTCTGGAAACACCATATATTTT
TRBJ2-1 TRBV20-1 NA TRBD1 CSARPQGAINEQFF TGCAGTGCCAGGCCACAGGGGGCCATAAATGAGCAGTTCTTC
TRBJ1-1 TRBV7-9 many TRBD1 CASSKRRGPKDTEAFF TGTGCCAGCAGCAAGAGGAGGGGGCCAAAAGACACTGAAGCTTTCTTT
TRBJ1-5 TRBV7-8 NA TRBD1 CASQQDRDQPQHF TGTGCTAGCCAACAGGACAGGGATCAGCCCCAGCATTTT
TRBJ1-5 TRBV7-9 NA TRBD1 CASSQDTGGSGPQHF TGCGCCAGCAGCCAAGATACAGGGGGGAGTGGGCCCCAGCATTTT
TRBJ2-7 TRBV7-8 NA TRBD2 CASSSAGGQYF TGTGCCAGCAGTTCGGCGGGGGGGCAGTACTTC
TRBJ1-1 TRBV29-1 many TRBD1 CSVEGGQGAMNTEAFF TGCAGCGTTGAAGGGGGACAGGGCGCCATGAACACTGAAGCTTTCTTT
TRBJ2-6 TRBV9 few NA CASSVVEVPSGANVLTF TGTGCCAGCAGCGTAGTGGAGGTACCCTCTGGGGCCAACGTCCTGACTTTC
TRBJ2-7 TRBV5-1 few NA CASRPSGLSPYEQYF TGCGCCAGCAGACCCTCAGGGTTATCCCCCTACGAGCAGTACTTC
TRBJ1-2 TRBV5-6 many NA CASSLEAGRYYGYTF TGTGCCAGCAGCTTGGAAGCGGGTCGGTACTATGGCTACACCTTC
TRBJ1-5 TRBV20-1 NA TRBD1 CSARVYRGSNQPQHF TGCAGTGCTAGAGTTTACAGGGGTAGCAATCAGCCCCAGCATTTT
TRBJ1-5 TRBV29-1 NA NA CSAEGGLAGAEHF TGCAGCGCTGAGGGGGGACTAGCGGGAGCCGAGCATTTT
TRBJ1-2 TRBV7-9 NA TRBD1 CASSLEYWDSDNGYTF TGTGCCAGCAGCTTAGAGTATTGGGACAGCGACAATGGCTACACCTTC
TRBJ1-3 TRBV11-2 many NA CASSLADYTIYF TGTGCCAGCAGCTTGGCCGACTACACCATATATTTT
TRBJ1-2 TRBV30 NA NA CAWRNVVLLF TGTGCCTGGAGGAACGTCGTGCTCCTCTTC
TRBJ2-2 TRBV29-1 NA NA CSAPGGSGELFF TGCAGCGCCCCTGGGGGGTCCGGGGAGCTGTTTTTT
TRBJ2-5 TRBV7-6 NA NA CASRMRSGTYQETQYF TGTGCCAGCAGAATGAGGAGCGGAACGTACCAAGAGACCCAGTACTTC
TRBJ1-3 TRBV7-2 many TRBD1 CASITGGTGNTIYF TGTGCCAGCATTACAGGGGGGACTGGAAACACCATATATTTT
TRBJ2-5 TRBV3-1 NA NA CASSQLQDPQETQNF TGTGCCAGCAGCCAACTACAAGATCCTCAAGAAACCCAGAACTTC
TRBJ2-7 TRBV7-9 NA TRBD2 CASSSPGLANEQYF TGTGCTAGCAGCTCGCCGGGACTAGCTAACGAGCAGTACTTC
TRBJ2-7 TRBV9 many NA CASSGGTSYEQYF TGTGCCAGCAGCGGAGGGACTTCCTACGAGCAGTACTTC
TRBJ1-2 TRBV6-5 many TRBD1 CASTDRGAFHVYTF TGTGCCAGCACAGACAGGGGGGCTTTTCATGTCTACACCTTC
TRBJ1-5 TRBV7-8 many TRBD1 CASSPFFQGVNQPQHF TGTGCCAGCAGCCCGTTCTTCCAGGGGGTCAATCAGCCCCAGCATTTT
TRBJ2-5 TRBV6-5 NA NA CASSYSSRAQETQYF TGTGCCAGCAGTTACTCATCCAGGGCTCAGGAGACCCAGTACTTC
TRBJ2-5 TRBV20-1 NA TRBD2 CSARLAGGHQETQYF TGCAGTGCTAGACTAGCGGGGGGGCATCAAGAGACCCAGTACTTC
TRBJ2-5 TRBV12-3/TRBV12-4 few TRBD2 CASSLLPGTSGGRETQYF TGTGCCAGCAGTTTACTGCCCGGGACTAGCGGGGGCCGGGAGACCCAGTACTTC
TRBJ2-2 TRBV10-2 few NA CASSERDANTGELFF TGCGCCAGCAGTGAGCGGGACGCGAACACCGGGGAGCTGTTTTTT
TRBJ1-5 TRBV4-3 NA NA CASSQEAGDGETQHF TGCGCCAGCAGCCAAGAGGCGGGAGATGGGGAGACCCAGCATTTT